The 30 T cell receptor beta chains in this list originate from one sample, sequenced in a study of cytomegalovirus exposure and HLA in healthy donors. Sequencing was performed with immunoSEQ multiplex PCR; in TCRdb, only in-frame clones are kept and a portion is missing. The sample yields 150,000 to 200,000 clones, approximately 90% seen once. Sequencing was carried out using PBMCs. These receptors were taken from a man aged 18-30 years in good health and CMV-seronegative.

The chain has TRBV18 and TRBJ1-2, with 7 positions matching TRBD1. The V segment lost 6 bases and the J segment 0 bases; nucleotides outside the gene matches: 4. CDR1 KGHSH and CDR2 LQKENI come from the germline V gene. The CDR3 extends over 14 amino acids. The CDR3 region is CASSPGTANYGYTF. The CDR3, as DNA: TGTGCCAGCTCCCCCGGGACAGCTAACTATGGCTACACCTTC.

Only one count was recorded for this clone. The gene calls are TRBV27 and TRBJ1-1, with no clear D. The CDR3 sequence is 15 residues long. In germline, CDR1 is MNHEY, CDR2 SMNVEV (reference sequence). Trimming cost V 6 bases and J 2 bases, with 16 bases left between them. As DNA, the CDR3 is TGTGCCAGCAGATTTCTACAGACGGCTAACACTGAAGCTTTCTTT. It is translated as CASRFLQTANTEAFF.

This clone was recorded once. This chain links TRBV27 with TRBJ2-1, with 10 positions matching TRBD2. The V gene end was trimmed by 7 bases and the J gene end by 8 bases; junction bases not matched to a gene: 8. The V gene's germline CDR1 is MNHEY and CDR2 SMNVEV (reference sequence). The CDR3 runs 14 residues. CDR3 nucleotides: TGTGCCAGCAAGCCGGTTAGCGGGAGGCATGAGCAGTTCTTC. This sequence encodes CASKPVSGRHEQFF.

This chain connects TRBV4-2 to TRBJ1-3, with D unclear. This CDR3 region has 16 residues. Trimming removed 0 bases from V and 6 bases from J, with 15 bases in between. The germline V gene has CDR1 LGHNA and CDR2 YNFKEQ. The CDR3 region is CASSQDEAGLANTIYF. DNA for the CDR3: TGTGCCAGCAGCCAAGATGAGGCAGGACTCGCAAACACCATATATTTT.

V gene TRBV5-1 combines with J gene TRBJ2-1, with 9 bases that match TRBD1. The V gene's germline CDR1 is SGHRS and CDR2 YFSETQ. J gave up 6 bases and V 7 bases, and 8 bases lay outside the gene matches. This CDR3 is built from 14 residues. The CDR3 loop reads CASGDGTGPNEQFF. In nucleotides, the CDR3 is TGCGCCAGCGGAGATGGGACAGGGCCCAATGAGCAGTTCTTC.

The gene calls are TRBV28 and TRBJ1-3; no clear D gene. CDR3 length: 15 residues. The V gene lost 2 bases and the J gene lost 0 bases, with 8 bases spanning the gap. Germline V gene lookup returns CDR1 MDHEN and CDR2 SYDVKM. The chain's CDR3 is CASSLGPHSGNTIYF. CDR3 coding DNA: TGTGCCAGCAGTTTAGGGCCGCACTCTGGAAACACCATATATTTT.

The chain's CDR3 is CASSYSGGREKLFF. The CDR3 bases are TGTGCCAGCAGTTACTCGGGAGGCAGGGAAAAACTGTTTTTT. The chain uses TRBV6-6 and TRBJ1-4; D remains unclear. The CDR3 consists of 14 residues. Trimming left V 0 bases short and J 8 bases short, with 10 bases between. Germline V CDR1 and CDR2: MNHNY, SVGAGI (reference sequence).

This chain links TRBV5-1 with TRBJ2-7; TRBD1 matches at 8 bases. This CDR3 contains 14 residues. The ends lost 4 bases at V and 6 bases at J; junction bases unmatched: 9. CDR1 and CDR2 (germline): SGHRS, YFSETQ. CDR3 coding DNA: TGCGCCAGCAGCCCTAAGCAGACAGGGGTCGAGCAGTACTTC. Translation gives CASSPKQTGVEQYF.

The rearrangement joins TRBV27 to TRBJ2-5, with TRBD2 as a possible D gene (6 bases). V was clipped by 6 bases and J by 0 bases, with 20 bases between them. Germline CDR1 and CDR2: MNHEY and SMNVEV (reference sequence). This CDR3 has 17 residues. In DNA form, the CDR3 reads TGTGCCAGCAGCCAAGACAGACTAGGGTGGGACCAAGAGACCCAGTACTTC. Amino acids: CASSQDRLGWDQETQYF.

V is TRBV11-2 and J is TRBJ1-5, with D unresolved. Trimming stripped 5 bases from V and 0 bases from J, with 5 bases between. Germline lookup yields CDR1 SGHAT and CDR2 FQNNGV. This CDR3 is built from 13 residues. CDR3 sequence reads: CASSRVSNQPQHF. The CDR3 DNA sequence: TGTGCCAGCAGCCGTGTTAGCAATCAGCCCCAGCATTTT.

This chain uses TRBV11-2 with TRBJ1-1; D gene uncertain. V lost 1 base, J lost 1 base, and 13 bases lay in between. Germline loops: CDR1 SGHAT, CDR2 FQNNGV. The CDR3 is made up of 16 amino acids. The CDR3: CASSLGGSVANTEAFF. CDR3 nucleotides: TGTGCCAGCAGCTTAGGAGGGTCGGTAGCGAACACTGAAGCTTTCTTT.

The chain is built from TRBV6-5 and TRBJ1-2; D is possibly TRBD1 (6 bases). The germline V gene encodes CDR1 MNHEY and CDR2 SVGAGI. Trimming removed 0 bases from V and 8 bases from J, with 13 bases in between. The CDR3 runs 14 residues. The CDR3 sequence: CASSYSGRGRGYTF. The CDR3 DNA sequence: TGTGCCAGCAGTTACTCAGGCAGGGGAAGGGGCTACACCTTC.

The chain joins TRBV21-1 to TRBJ1-1. TRBV21-1 is an annotated pseudogene. CDR3 size: 11 residues. CDR3 sequence: CASSKTEEAFF. CDR3 bases: TGTGCCAGCAGCAAGACTGAAGAAGCTTTCTTT.

To note about this clone: Other nucleotide sequences in the sample specify the same CDR3. This chain uses TRBV5-4 with TRBJ2-5; 10 bases line up with TRBD2. Germline V CDR1 and CDR2: SGHNT, YYREEE (reference sequence). The CDR3 is made up of 14 amino acids. V gave up 0 bases and J gave up 4 bases; unmatched junction bases: 0. The CDR3 region has the DNA TGTGCCAGCAGCTTGGGACTAGCGGGAGAGACCCAGTACTTC. It codes for CASSLGLAGETQYF.

The chain combines TRBV5-4 with TRBJ1-2, with unresolved D. Trimming shortened V by 1 base and J by 6 bases, and 10 bases separated the two germline ends. CDR1 and CDR2 from the germline V gene are SGHNT and YYREEE (reference sequence). The length of the CDR3 is 13 residues. CDR3 bases: TGTGCCAGCAGCTTGTCCATGGGAGATGGCTACACCTTC. It is translated as CASSLSMGDGYTF.

This rearrangement joins TRBV6-5 to TRBJ1-2, with TRBD1 matching 7 bases. Germline CDR1 is MNHEY and CDR2 is SVGAGI. The CDR3 contains 15 residues. With 2 bases clipped from V and 0 bases from J, the junction kept 3 bases outside the gene matches. The CDR3 sequence is CASSYRTGANYGYTF. CDR3 coding DNA: TGTGCCAGCAGTTACAGGACAGGAGCTAACTATGGCTACACCTTC.

The J gene is TRBJ2-3, the V gene TRBV27, with D perhaps matching TRBD2 (6 bases). In germline, CDR1 is MNHEY, CDR2 SMNVEV (reference sequence). Trimming pared 6 bases from V and 7 bases from J, leaving 26 bases between. The CDR3 runs 17 residues. CDR3 bases: TGTGCCAGCAGCCCTTCAGCCGCGGGGAGCCATTCCCATACGCAGTATTTT. It encodes CASSPSAAGSHSHTQYF.

J is TRBJ1-3 and V is TRBV28; the D is unclear. V gave up 2 bases and J gave up 0 bases, with 11 bases separating them. Germline V CDR1 and CDR2: MDHEN, SYDVKM. CDR3 length: 16 amino acids. This CDR3 reads CASSLAGVPSGNTIYF. CDR3 nucleotides: TGTGCCAGCAGTTTAGCGGGAGTTCCCTCTGGAAACACCATATATTTT.

The chain uses TRBV6-1 and TRBJ1-1; D gene ambiguous. CDR1 and CDR2 from the germline V gene are MNHNS and SASEGT. Trimming shortened V by 10 bases and J by 1 base, and 19 bases separated the two germline ends. The CDR3 extends over 15 amino acids. CDR3 residues: CATYLTRAGNTEAFF. The CDR3 bases are TGTGCCACCTACCTAACCCGCGCGGGGAACACTGAAGCTTTCTTT.

The chain employs TRBV6-1 and TRBJ2-7; TRBD2 might be the D (5 bases). Between the trimmed V and J ends, which lost 0 bases and 4 bases, there was a span of 7 bases. The CDR3 consists of 13 residues. CDR1 MNHNS and CDR2 SASEGT come from the germline V gene. Written as DNA, the CDR3 is TGTGCCAGCAGTGAAGCGAGGGATTACGAGCAGTACTTC. Its translation: CASSEARDYEQYF.

V and J are TRBV21-1 and TRBJ2-7; the D call in the table, TRBD2, was not verified against the DNA. TRBV21-1 is a pseudogene locus. The CDR3 is 16 amino acids. CDR3 DNA: TGTGCCAGCAGCAAAGCGACAGCGGGGGGCCCCTACGAGCAGTACGTC. Protein: CASSKATAGGPYEQYV.

The V gene is TRBV19, the J gene TRBJ2-1, with a possible D match to TRBD2 (6 bases). The ends were cut back, 5 bases at V and 7 bases at J, with 24 bases in the middle. CDR3 size: 17 residues. Germline lookup yields CDR1 LNHDA and CDR2 SQIVND (reference sequence). The CDR3 is CASSPRRTGVLWNEQFF. The CDR3 region has the DNA TGTGCCAGTAGTCCCAGAAGGACGGGGGTATTGTGGAATGAGCAGTTCTTC.

The chain employs TRBV7-8 and TRBJ2-2; 8 nucleotides align to TRBD1. Trimming took 1 base from V and 6 from J; bases not matched to a gene: 7. The germline V gene has CDR1 SGHVS and CDR2 FQNEAQ. The CDR3 sequence is 16 residues long. The DNA of the CDR3 is TGTGCCAGCAGCTTAGGCCTCTTACAGGGGGCCGGGGAGCTGTTTTTT. It is translated as CASSLGLLQGAGELFF. Using reference TRBV7-8 and TRBJ2-2 for the parts outside the CDR3, the full variable domain is GAGVSQSPRYKVAKRGQDVALRCDPISGHVSLFWYQQALGQGPEFLTYFQNEAQLDKSGLPSDRFFAERPEGSVSTLKIQRTQQEDSAVYLCASSLGLLQGAGELFFGEGSRLTVL.

The chain carries TRBV5-1 and TRBJ2-7; 8 bases match TRBD2. The V segment lost 1 base and the J segment 5 bases; nucleotides outside the gene matches: 8. This CDR3 spans 15 amino acids. The V gene's germline CDR1 is SGHRS and CDR2 YFSETQ. This CDR3 is CASSLTRLASHEQYF. Here the CDR3 DNA reads TGCGCCAGCAGCTTGACGCGACTAGCGTCCCACGAGCAGTACTTC.

This clone was observed once. This rearrangement joins TRBV15 to TRBJ1-2; 9 bases agree with TRBD1. V shed 6 bases and J 5 bases; nucleotides not matched to a gene: 7. CDR1 and CDR2 from the germline V gene are LNHNV and YYDKDF (reference sequence). This CDR3 is 14 amino acids long. Here the CDR3 reads CATSPGTGKYGYTF. CDR3 sequence (DNA): TGTGCCACCAGTCCCGGGACAGGGAAGTATGGCTACACCTTC.

The J gene is TRBJ2-3, the V gene TRBV5-6; 7 bases map to TRBD2. The germline gives CDR1 SGHDT, CDR2 YYEEEE. The trim removed 3 bases at V and 1 base at J, leaving 2 bases unmatched. This CDR3 is 14 amino acids long. CDR3 bases: TGTGCCAGCAGCTCAAGCGGGGGCACAGATACGCAGTATTTT. It encodes CASSSSGGTDTQYF. The complete variable domain, with remaining parts taken from reference TRBV5-6 and TRBJ2-3, reads DAGVTQSPTHLIKTRGQQVTLRCSPKSGHDTVSWYQQALGQGPQFIFQYYEEEERQRGNFPDRFSGHQFPNYSSELNVNALLLGDSALYLCASSSSGGTDTQYFGPGTRLTVL.

The chain has TRBV28 and TRBJ1-1; no reliable D call. This CDR3 contains 17 residues. Deletions cut 2 bases from V and 1 base from J, with 17 bases between. Germline loops: CDR1 MDHEN, CDR2 SYDVKM. CDR3 in amino acids: CASSLSFIFMRNTEAFF. The CDR3 DNA follows: TGTGCCAGCAGTTTAAGTTTTATCTTTATGAGGAACACTGAAGCTTTCTTT.

Remarks on this clone: At one end, the junction sequence differs from germline, possibly due to a read error. This chain links TRBV2 with TRBJ2-1, with TRBD2 as a possible D gene (5 bases). Looked up from germline, CDR1 is SNHLY and CDR2 is FYNNEI. This CDR3 is built from 13 residues. The CDR3 region has the DNA TGTGCCAGCAGTGCCGGGATTTCCCAAATGTCGGTCTTC. Translated, it gives CASSAGISQMSVF.

The rearrangement links TRBV7-9 to TRBJ2-1; maybe TRBD2 (6 bases). V was clipped by 1 base and J by 8 bases, with 21 bases between them. The CDR3 sequence is 17 residues long. Germline V gives CDR1 SEHNR, CDR2 FQNEAQ (reference sequence). The CDR3 nucleotides are TGTGCCAGCAGCTTAGTTTCGGGCGGCGGGATAAGGGATGAGCAGTTCTTC. Its translation: CASSLVSGGGIRDEQFF. Drawing the rest from reference TRBV7-9 and TRBJ2-1, the complete variable domain is DTGVSQNPRHKITKRGQNVTFRCDPISEHNRLYWYRQTLGQGPEFLTYFQNEAQLEKSRLLSDRFSAERPKGSFSTLEIQRTEQGDSAMYLCASSLVSGGGIRDEQFFGPGTRLTVL.

This clone has just one count. This rearrangement joins TRBV6-5 to TRBJ1-4, with D possibly TRBD1 on 6 matching bases. The V and J ends lost 8 bases and 5 bases respectively, with 18 bases between them. This CDR3 spans 15 amino acids. The germline V gene encodes CDR1 MNHEY and CDR2 SVGAGI. CDR3 loop: CASGGATGTNEKLFF. The CDR3 DNA is TGTGCCAGCGGGGGGGCGACAGGCACAAATGAAAAACTGTTTTTT.